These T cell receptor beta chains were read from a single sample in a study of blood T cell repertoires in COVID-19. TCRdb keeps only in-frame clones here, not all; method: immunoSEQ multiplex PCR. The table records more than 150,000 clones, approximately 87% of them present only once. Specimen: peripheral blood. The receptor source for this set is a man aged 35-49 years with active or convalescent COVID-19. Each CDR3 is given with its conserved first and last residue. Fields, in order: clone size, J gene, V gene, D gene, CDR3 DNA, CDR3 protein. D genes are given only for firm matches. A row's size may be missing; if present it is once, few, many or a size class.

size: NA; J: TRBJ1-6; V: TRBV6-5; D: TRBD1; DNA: TGTGCCAGCAGTATCCGACAGGGTACACCCCTCCACTTT; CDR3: CASSIRQGTPLHF
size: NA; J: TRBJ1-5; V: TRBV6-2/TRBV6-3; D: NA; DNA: TGTGCCAGCAGTCTTGGGCGGGGACAGCCCCAGCATTTT; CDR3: CASSLGRGQPQHF
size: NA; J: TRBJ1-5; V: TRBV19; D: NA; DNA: TGTGCCAGTGAGGACGTCACAGGGTATGCAAATCAGCCCCAGCATTTT; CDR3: CASEDVTGYANQPQHF
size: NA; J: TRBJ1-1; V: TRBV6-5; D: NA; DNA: TGTGCCAGCAGTTACTCTGGCAGGGGCAAAAATTGGGAAGCTTTCTTT; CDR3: CASSYSGRGKNWEAFF
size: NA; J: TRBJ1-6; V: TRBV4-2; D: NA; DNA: TGTGCCAGCAGCCAAGAAGGAGGAGGCGGGGGGGATTCACCCCTCCACTTT; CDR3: CASSQEGGGGGDSPLHF
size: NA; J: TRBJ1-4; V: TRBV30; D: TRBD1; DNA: TGTGCCTGGAGTTCCGGACAGGAGCTCAGGGAAAAACTGTTTTTT; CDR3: CAWSSGQELREKLFF
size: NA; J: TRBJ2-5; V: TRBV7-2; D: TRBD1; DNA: TGTGCCAGCAGCAGAGGGGGCCCGGACCAAGAGACCCAGTACTTC; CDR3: CASSRGGPDQETQYF
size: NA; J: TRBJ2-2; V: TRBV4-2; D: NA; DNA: TGTGCCAGCAGCCAAGGGAAAGAGGGGAACACCGGGGAGCTGTTTTTT; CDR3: CASSQGKEGNTGELFF
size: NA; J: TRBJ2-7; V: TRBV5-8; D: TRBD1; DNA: TGTGCCAGCGGACCGGGACAGGGGGCTTCCTACGAGCAGTACTTC; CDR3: CASGPGQGASYEQYF
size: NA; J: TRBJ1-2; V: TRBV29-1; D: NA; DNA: TGCAGCGTGCGACAGGCGGCCTATGGCTACACCTTC; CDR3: CSVRQAAYGYTF
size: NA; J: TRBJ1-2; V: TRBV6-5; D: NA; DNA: TGTGCCAGCAGCCTTGACAGTAACTATGGCTACACCTTC; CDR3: CASSLDSNYGYTF
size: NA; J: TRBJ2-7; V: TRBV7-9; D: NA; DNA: TGTGCCAGCAGCCTCCTTCTCTCACTAGCCCTACAGCCCTACGAGCAGTACTTC; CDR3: CASSLLLSLALQPYEQYF
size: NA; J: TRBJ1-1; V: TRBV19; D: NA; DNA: TGTGCCAGTAGTAGGCAGGGCTGGACTGAAGCTTTCTTT; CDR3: CASSRQGWTEAFF
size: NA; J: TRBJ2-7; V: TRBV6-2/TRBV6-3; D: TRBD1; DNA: TGTGCCAGCAGTCGGGGACAGATCTACGAGCAGTACTTC; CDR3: CASSRGQIYEQYF
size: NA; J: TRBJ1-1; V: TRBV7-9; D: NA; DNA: TGTGCCAGCAGCTCACTCTCGAACACTGAAGCTTTCTTT; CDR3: CASSSLSNTEAFF
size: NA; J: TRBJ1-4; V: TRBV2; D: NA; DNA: TGTGCCAGCACCCGCGGTACGGTAGAAAAACTGTTTTTT; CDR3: CASTRGTVEKLFF
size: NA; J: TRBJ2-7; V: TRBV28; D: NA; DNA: TGTGCCAGCAGTAGGGACTTCCCCTCCTACGAGCAGTACTTC; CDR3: CASSRDFPSYEQYF
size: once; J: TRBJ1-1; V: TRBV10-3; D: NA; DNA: TGTGCCATCAGTGCCAGGGGTCACACTGAAGCTTTCTTT; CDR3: CAISARGHTEAFF
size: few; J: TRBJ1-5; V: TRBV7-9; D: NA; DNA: TGTGCCAGCAGCTTTGACATTAGCAATCAGCCCCAGCATTTT; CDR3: CASSFDISNQPQHF